This T cell receptor (beta chain) derives from a study of CD8 T cells in Susac syndrome. Germline assignment: CDR1 SGHRS and CDR2 YFSETQ. V lost 6 bases and J 7 bases, leaving 19 bases between the germline ends. There are 14 residues in the CDR3. Reverse transcription of about 0.5 to 1 ug RNA was carried out with random hexamers. Using its own MiXCR run on the immunoSEQ multiplex PCR reads, TCRdb lists one record per CDR3 protein. This sample has 100,000 to 150,000 distinct CDR3 sequences, with around 95% found just once. The chain employs TRBV5-1 and TRBJ2-5; no reliable D call. This receptor was obtained from a human donor in good health. The sample taken for sequencing was CD4+ T cells from PBMCs. The chain's CDR3 is CASTLVGVDGTQYF. CDR3 coding DNA: TGCGCCAGCACCTTAGTTGGAGTAGACGGGACCCAGTACTTC.